The entry below gives a single TCR beta chain sequence along with its context. What it binds is unknown. The CDR3 runs to 11 residues. V lost 7 bases, J lost 2 bases, and 7 bases lay in between. In germline, CDR1 is DFQATT, CDR2 SNEGSKA (reference sequence). This sample is drawn from a study of CD4+ T cells in melanoma. Using immunoSEQ multiplex PCR, the repertoire was profiled, and TCRdb retains in-frame clones only, with some absent. The table lists more than 15,000 clones, approximately 76% of them singletons. Findings of the study overall: CD8+ T cell, macrophage and B cell function reportedly correlated with neoantigen-specific CD4+ T cells.

The sequence derives from a human donor with melanoma. The chain combines TRBV20-1 with TRBJ2-3; D is uncertain. Input material: cells from a culture (not recorded whether cultured in vitro). CDR3 residues: CSVRVTDTQYF. The CDR3 DNA follows: TGCAGTGTACGAGTCACAGATACGCAGTATTTT.